This TCR beta chain originates from a study of blood T cell repertoires in COVID-19. Study-wide context: PBMCs, B-cell-depleted T cells, or T cells were the source of the cDNA or gDNA that made up the material.

The authors' processing: Amplification of reference gene primers was used by the study to estimate nucleated cell counts. Sequencing used immunoSEQ multiplex PCR; TCRdb keeps in-frame clones, though not all of them. From that table come the V and J calls and clone size; the DNA was used to work out D and trimming. Found here are some 110,000 clones, 87% of them singletons; the top ten hold 7.7%. This CDR3 region has 16 residues. With V trimmed by 4 bases and J by 2 bases, 7 bases remained unmatched. Germline values: CDR1 MNHEY, CDR2 SVGAGI. The source is a human donor in a cohort sampled during active COVID-19. Material for sequencing was peripheral blood. The chain combines TRBV6-5 with TRBJ2-5; 10 bases align to TRBD2. This chain's CDR3 is CASSSSLTSGQETQYF. The CDR3, as DNA: TGTGCCAGCAGTTCCTCTCTGACTAGCGGGCAAGAGACCCAGTACTTC.